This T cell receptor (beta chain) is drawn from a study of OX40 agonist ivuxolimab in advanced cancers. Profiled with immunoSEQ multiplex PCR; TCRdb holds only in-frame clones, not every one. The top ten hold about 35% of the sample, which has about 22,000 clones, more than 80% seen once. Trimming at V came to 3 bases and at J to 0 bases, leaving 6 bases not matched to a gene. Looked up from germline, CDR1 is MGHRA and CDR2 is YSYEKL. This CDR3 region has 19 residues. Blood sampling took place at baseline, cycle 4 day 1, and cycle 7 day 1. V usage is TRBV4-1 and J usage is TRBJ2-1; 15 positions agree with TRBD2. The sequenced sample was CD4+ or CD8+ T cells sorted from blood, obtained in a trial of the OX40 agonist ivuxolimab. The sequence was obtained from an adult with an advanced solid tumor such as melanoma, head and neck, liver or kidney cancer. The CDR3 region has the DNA TGCGCCAGCAGCCAGGGACTAGCGGGAGGCTGGAGCTCCTACAATGAGCAGTTCTTC. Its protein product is CASSQGLAGGWSSYNEQFF.